These T cell receptor beta chains were read from a single sample in a study of glioma-infiltrating T cells after dendritic cell vaccination. The method was immunoSEQ multiplex PCR; TCRdb's version includes in-frame clones alone and lacks a portion of them. The sample has about 95,000 clones, about 85% seen once; the top ten hold 2.5% to 3%. The material sequenced was blood, taken before dendritic cell vaccination. These receptors all stem from a human donor with glioblastoma. CDR3s include the opening cysteine and the closing phenylalanine or tryptophan. The D gene is left open where the match is weak. The listing skips clone size in some rows; elsewhere it reads once, few, many or a size class.

TRBJ2-3,TRBV5-1,NA,NA,TGCGCCAGCAAACGAAGCCGCGGATTCACAGATACGCAGTATTTT,CASKRSRGFTDTQYF
TRBJ2-7,TRBV7-8,NA,NA,TGTGCCAGCAGCTTAGCGGGAGCGAACTACGAGCAGTACTTC,CASSLAGANYEQYF
TRBJ1-4,TRBV5-4,TRBD1,NA,TGTGCCAGCAGCGGACAGGGTATTGGAGGTGAAAAACTGTTTTTT,CASSGQGIGGEKLFF
TRBJ2-7,TRBV6-6,TRBD2,few,TGTGCCAGCACCGATTATGGAGCGGGAGGTTCCTACGAGCAGTACTTC,CASTDYGAGGSYEQYF
TRBJ2-4,TRBV28,TRBD2,NA,TGTGCCAGCAGTTTTTGGGGACTAGCGGGGGGGGTAGCCAAAAACATTCAGTACTTC,CASSFWGLAGGVAKNIQYF
TRBJ2-7,TRBV6-5,TRBD1,NA,TGTGCCAGCAGCGCCGGGACAGGGCTCCACGAGCAGTACTTC,CASSAGTGLHEQYF
TRBJ1-3,TRBV2,NA,once,TGTGCCAGCAGTGAAGCGCTTCAGGGTAACTCTGGAAACACCATATATTTT,CASSEALQGNSGNTIYF
TRBJ1-1,TRBV14,NA,NA,TGTGCCAGCAGCCAACTAAACACTGAAGCTTTCTTT,CASSQLNTEAFF
TRBJ2-7,TRBV19,TRBD2,NA,TGTGCCAGTAGTATAGGTCCTAGCGGGCTTTACGAGCAGTACTTC,CASSIGPSGLYEQYF
TRBJ2-3,TRBV4-1,NA,NA,TGCGCCAGCAGCCAACCTGCCCCGGCAGATACGCAGTATTTT,CASSQPAPADTQYF
TRBJ1-1,TRBV6-4,TRBD1,once,TGTGCCAGCAGCGATGTATGGGGACAGCCCACTGAAGCTTTCTTT,CASSDVWGQPTEAFF
TRBJ1-1,TRBV2,NA,NA,TGTGCCAGCAGGCGCCAGCGGCTGGCTGAAGCTTTCTTT,CASRRQRLAEAFF
TRBJ1-1,TRBV29-1,NA,NA,TGCAGCGTTGGGGCACGGGAGGACACTGAAGCTTTCTTT,CSVGAREDTEAFF
TRBJ1-3,TRBV7-2,NA,once,TGTGCCAGCAGCGACCGGGTCCTCTCTGGAAACACCATATATTTT,CASSDRVLSGNTIYF
TRBJ2-7,TRBV6-7,TRBD1,NA,TGTGCCAGCAGTTACTCGACAGGGGAAAGGTACGAGCAGTACTTC,CASSYSTGERYEQYF
TRBJ1-1,TRBV7-9,NA,NA,TGTGCCAGCAGCCTACCTGGGGCGACTGAAGCTTTCTTT,CASSLPGATEAFF
TRBJ1-1,TRBV19,NA,few,TGTGCCAGTAGTATAGGGTGGGGCGGCGTCACTGAAGCTTTCTTT,CASSIGWGGVTEAFF
TRBJ1-5,TRBV6-1,TRBD1,NA,TGTGCCAGCAGTGAAGCGGACAGGGGGCGTCAGCCCCAGCATTTT,CASSEADRGRQPQHF
TRBJ1-1,TRBV29-1,TRBD1,once,TGCAGCGTTGTTAGGGACAGTGGGACTGAAGCTTTCTTT,CSVVRDSGTEAFF
TRBJ2-1,TRBV19,NA,few,TGTGCCAGTAGTATTTCCGGGAGCAGCCACTACAATGAGCAGTTCTTC,CASSISGSSHYNEQFF
TRBJ1-5,TRBV5-6,NA,once,TGTGCCAGCAGCTTGTGGGGACGCGGGACGGTGTATCAGCCCCAGCATTTT,CASSLWGRGTVYQPQHF
TRBJ2-2,TRBV27,TRBD1,NA,TGTGCCAGCAGTTTATTGACAGGGGAAGGAACCGGGGAGCTGTTTTTT,CASSLLTGEGTGELFF
TRBJ2-7,TRBV4-1,TRBD1,NA,TGCGCCAGCAGCCCTATAGGACAGGGCTCCTACGAGCAGTACTTC,CASSPIGQGSYEQYF
TRBJ1-5,TRBV27,NA,NA,TGTGCCAGCAGTTTACCGAATCAGCCCCAGCATTTT,CASSLPNQPQHF
TRBJ2-7,TRBV7-9,NA,NA,TGTGCCAGCAGCTTATTGGCCGGGTCCTTCTCCTACGAGCAGTACTTC,CASSLLAGSFSYEQYF
TRBJ1-5,TRBV5-6,TRBD1,NA,TGTGCCAGCAGCAGACAGGGGTTTCAGCCCCAGCATTTT,CASSRQGFQPQHF
TRBJ2-1,TRBV5-1,NA,NA,TGCGCCAGCAGCTTGGCGGGGGCAGGGGGGATTCGCTACAATGAGCAGTTCTTC,CASSLAGAGGIRYNEQFF
TRBJ2-2,TRBV12-5,NA,NA,TGTGCTAGTGGTTTGTCTCACCCGACATACACCGGGGAGCTGTTTTTT,CASGLSHPTYTGELFF
TRBJ2-7,TRBV5-6,TRBD2,NA,TGTGCCAGCAGCGGGACCGGGACTAGCGACTCCTACGAGCAGTACTTC,CASSGTGTSDSYEQYF
TRBJ2-5,TRBV28,TRBD1,NA,TGTGCCAGCGGGGACCGCGGGCAGGGGGCTGGAGAGACCCAGTACTTC,CASGDRGQGAGETQYF
TRBJ2-2,TRBV9,NA,NA,TGTGCCAGCAGCGTAGCTACTTTACAGGGTAGGGCCGGGGAGCTGTTTTTT,CASSVATLQGRAGELFF
TRBJ2-7,TRBV29-1,TRBD1,NA,TGCAGCGTGCGGGACAGGGAAAACTCCTACGAGCAGTACTTC,CSVRDRENSYEQYF
TRBJ1-2,TRBV6-1,NA,NA,TGTGCCAGCAGACGGAGTAACTATGGCTACACCTTC,CASRRSNYGYTF
TRBJ2-1,TRBV6-6,NA,NA,TGTGCCAGCAGGGGACAGAGGGGGGACAATGAGCAGTTCTTC,CASRGQRGDNEQFF
TRBJ1-3,TRBV2,NA,few,TGTGCCAGCAGGACCGGGTCCACCTCTGGAAACACCATATATTTT,CASRTGSTSGNTIYF
TRBJ2-3,TRBV4-3,NA,NA,TGCGCCAGCAGCCTAATGGCAGGAGATACGCAGTATTTT,CASSLMAGDTQYF
TRBJ2-7,TRBV6-5,NA,NA,TGTGCCAGCAGTTCTGGACAGCTGAACGAGCAGTACTTC,CASSSGQLNEQYF
TRBJ2-7,TRBV7-2,NA,NA,TGTGCCAGCAGCCCAGGCAGGATCCTCTCCTACGAGCAGTACTTC,CASSPGRILSYEQYF
TRBJ2-1,TRBV5-1,TRBD2,NA,TGCGCCAGCAGCTCCAATTCCGGACTAGCCCGGAATGAGCAGTTCTTC,CASSSNSGLARNEQFF
TRBJ2-2,TRBV7-3,TRBD1,NA,TGTGCCAGCAGCTCGACAGGGGGAAGCGGGGAGCTGTTTTTT,CASSSTGGSGELFF
TRBJ2-7,TRBV6-6,TRBD2,NA,TGTGCCAGCAGTCCGAGCTTGGCGGGAGGGGAGCAGTACTTC,CASSPSLAGGEQYF
TRBJ2-3,TRBV7-9,TRBD2,NA,TGTGCCAGCAGCTTAGCGGCGGGAGGCACAGATACGCAGTATTTT,CASSLAAGGTDTQYF
TRBJ2-7,TRBV6-5,NA,NA,TGTGCCAGCAGCAGGGACACCTCCTACGAGCAGTACTTC,CASSRDTSYEQYF
TRBJ2-1,TRBV29-1,NA,NA,TGCAGCGTTGAGGGGCATAGAAATGAGCAGTTCTTC,CSVEGHRNEQFF
TRBJ2-5,TRBV18,NA,NA,TGTGCCAGCTCACCACCGCCGGGGTGGGAGACCCAGTACTTC,CASSPPPGWETQYF
TRBJ2-7,TRBV19,TRBD1,few,TGTGCCAGTAGTATAGGCCCACAGGGGATCGGCGAGCAGTACTTC,CASSIGPQGIGEQYF
TRBJ2-7,TRBV11-3,NA,NA,TGTGCCAGCAGCCCCGAGGGGGTGGGCGAGCAGTACTTC,CASSPEGVGEQYF
TRBJ2-7,TRBV19,NA,NA,TGTGCCAGTAGTATGGGACAATACTACGAGCAGTACTTC,CASSMGQYYEQYF
TRBJ2-2,TRBV7-3,NA,NA,TGTGCCAGCAGCTTAATCGGCGGGGAGCTGTTTTTT,CASSLIGGELFF
TRBJ1-3,TRBV5-6,NA,NA,TGTGCCAGCAGCCCCTTCGGTGGAACCTTGCGGAACACCATATATTTT,CASSPFGGTLRNTIYF
TRBJ2-7,TRBV7-2,NA,NA,TGTGCCAGCAGCCCCTCGACAGGTAACTCCTACGAGCAGTACTTC,CASSPSTGNSYEQYF
TRBJ2-7,TRBV6-5,TRBD2,NA,TGTGCCAGCAGCCGGACTAGCGGGGGAGAGCAGTACTTC,CASSRTSGGEQYF
TRBJ1-5,TRBV18,TRBD1,NA,TGTGCCAGCTCACTTACAGGGGAAATTGGACAGCCCCAGCATTTT,CASSLTGEIGQPQHF
TRBJ2-7,TRBV29-1,NA,few,TGCAGCGTTATTGATGACATGGACTACGAGCAGTACTTC,CSVIDDMDYEQYF